This entry lists 27 T cell receptor beta chains sequenced from one sample in a study of cytomegalovirus exposure and HLA in healthy donors. The PCR employed 60 Vbeta primers together with 13 Jbeta primers. Profiling relied on immunoSEQ multiplex PCR, and the TCRdb table lists in-frame clones only, not all of them. This table has some 100,000 clones, 79% appearing once. Sequencing was done on a sample of PBMCs. These receptor sequences come from a male donor in good health and CMV-seropositive.

The genes are TRBV4-1 and TRBJ2-7; 8 positions agree with TRBD1. V shed 0 bases and J 2 bases; nucleotides not matched to a gene: 3. Germline CDR1 is MGHRA and CDR2 is YSYEKL. This CDR3 comprises 15 residues. The CDR3 sequence: CASSQDKDRAYEQYF. The CDR3 region has the DNA TGCGCCAGCAGCCAAGATAAGGACAGGGCCTACGAGCAGTACTTC.

This clone was seen once. CDR3 loop: CASSQARGIRGNTIYF. Here the CDR3 DNA reads TGCGCCAGCAGCCAGGCCAGGGGGATCCGTGGAAACACCATATATTTT. V and J are TRBV4-3 and TRBJ1-3; 7 nucleotides match TRBD1. V lost 3 bases to trimming and J lost 3 bases; unmatched junction nucleotides: 8. Germline values: CDR1 LGHNA, CDR2 YSLEER. This CDR3 comprises 16 residues.

J is TRBJ1-2 and V is TRBV2, with D possibly matching TRBD1 (5 bases). The V and J ends lost 6 bases and 4 bases respectively, with 21 bases between them. Germline V lookup: CDR1 SNHLY, CDR2 FYNNEI. The CDR3 is made up of 16 amino acids. This chain's CDR3 is CASSGRGLLRSYGYTF. CDR3 nucleotides: TGTGCCAGCAGCGGGCGGGGACTCCTTCGGTCCTATGGCTACACCTTC.

The V gene is TRBV7-2, the J gene TRBJ1-2, with a tentative D call TRBD1 (6 bases). The length of the CDR3 is 15 residues. Germline V lookup: CDR1 SGHTA, CDR2 FQGNSA. V lost 1 base to trimming and J lost 2 bases, with 11 bases between them. This CDR3 reads CASSLGPTGNYGYTF. The DNA for the CDR3 is TGTGCCAGCAGCTTAGGGCCGACAGGAAACTATGGCTACACCTTC.

The chain links TRBV18 to TRBJ1-2; D gene unclear. CDR1 is KGHSH, CDR2 LQKENI, per germline. The CDR3 runs 18 residues. With 1 base removed from V and 7 bases from J, the gap between germline ends came to 25 bases. CDR3: CASSPQREGRYARSGYTF. The CDR3 DNA reads TGTGCCAGCTCACCACAGAGAGAGGGAAGGTACGCACGGAGTGGCTACACCTTC.

This chain joins TRBV29-1 and TRBJ2-5; 14 positions agree with TRBD2. CDR1 is SQVTM, CDR2 ANQGSEA, per germline. Trimming took 5 bases from V and 2 from J; bases not matched to a gene: 10. The CDR3 consists of 17 residues. The CDR3: CSVSGLAGGFPQETQYF. CDR3 bases: TGCAGCGTTTCCGGACTAGCGGGGGGTTTTCCTCAAGAGACCCAGTACTTC.

In its sample, this clone was seen a few times. V gene TRBV2 combines with J gene TRBJ1-1; TRBD1 might be the D (5 bases). V lost 7 bases, J lost 11 bases, and 11 bases lay in between. CDR3 length: 10 residues. Germline CDR1 SNHLY, CDR2 FYNNEI. The CDR3 region has the DNA TGTGCCAGCATTAGGGGAACGGCTTTCTTT. Translated, it gives CASIRGTAFF.

This CDR3 reads CASGQVQGEQYF. CDR3 nucleotides: TGTGCCAGCGGACAGGTTCAAGGGGAGCAGTACTTC. This rearrangement joins TRBV30 to TRBJ2-5; 7 positions match TRBD1. CDR1 is GTSNPN, CDR2 SVGIG, per germline (reference sequence). This CDR3 region has 12 residues. V lost 8 bases and J lost 11; bases outside the gene matches: 14.

The V gene is TRBV19, the J gene TRBJ1-4; 7 bases fit TRBD1. Looked up from germline, CDR1 is LNHDA and CDR2 is SQIVND (reference sequence). The CDR3 contains 17 residues. The ends lost 3 bases at V and 6 bases at J; junction bases unmatched: 13. This chain's CDR3 is CASSIPRLTGLDEKLFF. CDR3 sequence (DNA): TGTGCCAGTAGTATTCCCCGACTGACAGGGTTGGATGAAAAACTGTTTTTT.

The chain recombines TRBV5-1 with TRBJ2-1, with D maybe TRBD2 (5 bases). Germline assignment: CDR1 SGHRS and CDR2 YFSETQ. The CDR3 covers 14 residues. Trimming shortened V by 7 bases and J by 0 bases, and 11 bases separated the two germline ends. As DNA, the CDR3 is TGCGCCAGCGGACTTTCCGCCTCCTACAATGAGCAGTTCTTC. Translation gives CASGLSASYNEQFF.

This clone has just a few counts. The gene calls are TRBV19 and TRBJ1-2, with D unclear. Trimming took off 1 base at V and 7 bases at J, with 10 bases between the two ends. The CDR3 loop spans 13 amino acids. The germline CDR1 and CDR2 sequences are LNHDA and SQIVND (reference sequence). In DNA, the CDR3 is TGTGCCAGTAGTATAGTAAGGGAGTCTGGCTACACCTTC. Translation gives CASSIVRESGYTF.

The chain couples TRBV2 to TRBJ1-2; maybe TRBD1 (5 bases). The CDR3 is made up of 13 amino acids. Trimming cost V 4 bases and J 4 bases, with 10 bases left between them. CDR1 is SNHLY and CDR2 is FYNNEI in the germline V gene. CDR3 sequence (DNA): TGTGCCAGCAGTGTTGGGCAGGGCTATGGCTACACCTTC. It specifies CASSVGQGYGYTF.

The V and J genes are TRBV18 and TRBJ1-6; 9 nucleotides agree with TRBD1. The germline V gene has CDR1 KGHSH and CDR2 LQKENI. V was pared by 6 bases and J by 4 bases, with 1 base of the junction left unmatched. The CDR3 is 14 residues long. The CDR3 bases are TGTGCCAGCTCGGGACAGGGATATAATTCACCCCTCCACTTT. It is translated as CASSGQGYNSPLHF.

The chain has TRBV9 and TRBJ1-2, with D possibly TRBD1 on 6 matching bases. Trimming removed 0 bases from V and 6 bases from J, with 12 bases in between. The germline gives CDR1 SGDLS, CDR2 YYNGEE. CDR3 length equals 14 residues. DNA of the CDR3: TGTGCCAGCAGCGTAGCAGGGGATTTTAATGGCTACACCTTC. Translated, it gives CASSVAGDFNGYTF.

The V and J genes are TRBV21-1 and TRBJ1-4; the table's TRBD1 call for D was not verified on the DNA. TRBV21-1 is classified as a pseudogene. This CDR3 contains 10 residues. The CDR3 region has the DNA TGTGCCAGGGCCAATGAAAAACTGTTTTTT. This sequence encodes CARANEKLFF.

V usage is TRBV15 and J usage is TRBJ1-1, with no clear D. V lost 0 bases and J 0 bases, leaving 11 bases between the germline ends. Germline values: CDR1 LNHNV, CDR2 YYDKDF (reference sequence). The CDR3 consists of 16 residues. CDR3 DNA: TGTGCCACCAGCAGAGATGTGTGGGCCATGAACACTGAAGCTTTCTTT. Protein sequence: CATSRDVWAMNTEAFF.

The chain joins TRBV2 to TRBJ1-2, with 8 bases aligning to TRBD1. The CDR3 runs to 12 residues. CDR1 is SNHLY and CDR2 is FYNNEI in the germline V gene. V dropped 5 bases and J dropped 8; count of bases not matched to a gene: 4. The CDR3 here is CASSPTGGGYTF. The DNA of the CDR3 is TGTGCCAGCAGTCCTACAGGGGGAGGCTACACCTTC.

V and J are TRBV2 and TRBJ2-5; 10 bases fit TRBD1. The germline gives CDR1 SNHLY, CDR2 FYNNEI. This CDR3 contains 14 residues. Germline trimming cut 5 bases from V and 3 bases from J; bases unmatched to any gene: 3. The CDR3 loop reads CASSWDRGEETQYF. The CDR3 nucleotides read TGTGCCAGCAGTTGGGACAGGGGTGAAGAGACCCAGTACTTC.

This clone was recorded a few times. A read error may account for a junction end that differs from germline. The chain joins TRBV7-2 to TRBJ1-2; tentatively, D is TRBD1 (5 bases). In germline, CDR1 is SGHTA, CDR2 FQGNSA. The CDR3 length is 14 residues. In DNA, the CDR3 is TGTGCCAGCAGCTTAGGGGGGGTTGGTGTTGGCTGCACCTTC. It is translated as CASSLGGVGVGCTF.

This chain uses TRBV18 with TRBJ2-3, with 10 bases fitting TRBD2. This CDR3 contains 14 residues. Unmatched junction bases numbered 1, after V lost 3 bases and J lost 4 bases. Germline V gene sequence: CDR1 KGHSH, CDR2 LQKENI. This CDR3 is CASSPGLAADTQYF. Here the CDR3 DNA reads TGTGCCAGCTCACCTGGACTAGCGGCAGATACGCAGTATTTT.

The V gene is TRBV27, the J gene TRBJ1-5; possible D gene TRBD1, 5 bases. The V and J ends lost 3 bases and 0 bases respectively, with 12 bases between them. Germline V gene sequence: CDR1 MNHEY, CDR2 SMNVEV (reference sequence). The CDR3 totals 16 residues. The CDR3 sequence is CASSLEGTFSNQPQHF. The DNA of the CDR3 is TGTGCCAGCAGTTTGGAGGGGACCTTTAGCAATCAGCCCCAGCATTTT.

V and J are TRBV2 and TRBJ2-3, with 7 bases matching TRBD2. The CDR3 consists of 19 residues. The germline CDR1 and CDR2 sequences are SNHLY and FYNNEI. With 2 bases clipped from V and 0 bases from J, the junction kept 14 bases outside the gene matches. The CDR3 region is CASSEPRFGGSPSTDTQYF. CDR3 nucleotide sequence: TGTGCCAGCAGTGAACCCCGTTTCGGGGGGAGCCCTAGCACAGATACGCAGTATTTT.

This clone came up once. This rearrangement joins TRBV6-1 to TRBJ1-5; D is undetermined. The CDR3 totals 14 residues. V lost 4 bases, J lost 3 bases, and 10 bases lay in between. From germline, CDR1 is MNHNS and CDR2 SASEGT. This CDR3 is CASSAVQINQPQHF. CDR3 nucleotide sequence: TGTGCCAGCAGTGCAGTGCAGATCAATCAGCCCCAGCATTTT.

The chain couples TRBV10-1 to TRBJ2-2; 7 bases align to TRBD1. The CDR3 covers 14 residues. J gave up 7 bases and V 7 bases, and 9 bases lay outside the gene matches. The V gene's germline CDR1 is WNHNN and CDR2 SYGVQD (reference sequence). The CDR3, as DNA: TGCGCCAGCATGAGACAGGGAGAGGGCGGGGAGCTGTTTTTT. Amino acid sequence: CASMRQGEGGELFF.

The gene calls are TRBV5-1 and TRBJ2-3; 8 nucleotides line up with TRBD2. J gave up 0 bases and V 2 bases, and 8 bases lay outside the gene matches. Germline CDR1 SGHRS, CDR2 YFSETQ. This CDR3 comprises 17 residues. The CDR3 loop reads CASSLASGGRSTDTQYF. The CDR3 bases are TGCGCCAGCAGCTTAGCAAGCGGGGGCCGTAGCACAGATACGCAGTATTTT.

The chain has TRBV28 and TRBJ2-1; D is possibly TRBD1 (6 bases). The V gene lost 3 bases and the J gene lost 8 bases, with 20 bases spanning the gap. Germline CDR1 and CDR2: MDHEN and SYDVKM. This CDR3 region has 16 residues. Here the CDR3 reads CASSFPDRNVGDEQFF. The CDR3, as DNA: TGTGCCAGCAGTTTCCCCGACAGGAATGTGGGGGATGAGCAGTTCTTC.

CDR3 residues: CATERGRGQPQHF. The CDR3 bases are TGTGCCACCGAACGCGGGAGGGGACAGCCCCAGCATTTT. J is TRBJ1-5 and V is TRBV19, with D possibly matching TRBD1 (5 bases). This CDR3 contains 13 residues. Germline-derived CDR1 and CDR2 are LNHDA and SQIVND (reference sequence). V shed 10 bases and J shed 7 bases, with 17 bases lying between them.